This is a list of T cell receptor beta chains from one sample in a study of cytomegalovirus exposure and HLA in healthy donors. Sequencing was performed with immunoSEQ multiplex PCR; in TCRdb, only in-frame clones are kept and a portion is missing. The top ten clones hold about 2.9% of a sample with approximately 170,000 clones, about 89% of them seen once. Sequencing input: PBMCs. The receptors were gathered from a woman aged 18-35 years in good health and CMV-seropositive. The CDR3 runs from the conserved cysteine through the conserved F or W. Each record gives: V gene, J gene, D gene, clone size, CDR3 DNA, CDR3 protein. D genes are given only for firm matches. Clone sizes are given selectively: once, few, many, or a class where the clone is expanded.

TRBV5-4	TRBJ1-2	TRBD1	NA	TGTGCCAGCAGCCCAACCCCGGACAGGGCGATCTATGGCTACACCTTC	CASSPTPDRAIYGYTF
TRBV7-9	TRBJ2-1	TRBD2	NA	TGTGCCGTAGCGGGAAGCGGGGGGTTAGATGGGAATGAGCAGTTCTTC	CAVAGSGGLDGNEQFF
TRBV5-4	TRBJ2-7	TRBD2	NA	TGTGCCAGCAGCTTGCAAACGGGACTAAATTTCTACGAGCAGTACTTC	CASSLQTGLNFYEQYF
TRBV11-2	TRBJ1-6	NA	NA	TGTGCCAGCAGCTTCTCGGACTTAAGTAATTCACCCCTCCACTTT	CASSFSDLSNSPLHF
TRBV11-1	TRBJ2-1	TRBD2	NA	TGTGCCAGCAGCTTAAGTAGCGGGGACCACAATGAGCAGTTCTTC	CASSLSSGDHNEQFF
TRBV5-1	TRBJ2-6	TRBD1	NA	TGCGCCAGCAGCGATTTACCGGGACAGGGATTCTCTGGGGCCAACGTCCTGACTTTC	CASSDLPGQGFSGANVLTF
TRBV5-6	TRBJ1-1	NA	NA	TGTGCCAGCAGCTCCCCCGGGGAGGGGTTCACTGAAGCTTTCTTT	CASSSPGEGFTEAFF
TRBV4-1	TRBJ1-5	TRBD1	NA	TGCGCCAGCAGCCAAGATCGCCAACAGGGGGCAACTCTGTCCCAGCATTTT	CASSQDRQQGATLSQHF
TRBV4-2	TRBJ2-1	NA	NA	TGTGCCAGCAGCCAAGACGTGCTAGCCGGTGAGCAGTTCTTC	CASSQDVLAGEQFF
TRBV7-8	TRBJ2-7	TRBD2	NA	TGTGCCAGCAGCTTAGCGGGACTAGCAACCCTCAACTACGAGCAGTACTTC	CASSLAGLATLNYEQYF
TRBV27	TRBJ2-5	NA	once	TGTGCCAGCAGTTCGCAGATACAAGAGACCCAGTACTTC	CASSSQIQETQYF
TRBV7-9	TRBJ2-5	NA	NA	TGTGCCAGCAGCTTAATCTCTTCAGAGACCCAGTACTTC	CASSLISSETQYF
TRBV4-3	TRBJ1-1	NA	NA	TGCGCCAGCAGCCAAGTAGGCGCAGCGAACAGGGCTGAAGCTTTCTTT	CASSQVGAANRAEAFF
TRBV5-4	TRBJ2-7	TRBD2	NA	TGTGCCAGCAGCTCGGCACTAGCGGGGGGGGGCGAGCAGTACTTC	CASSSALAGGGEQYF
TRBV6-5	TRBJ1-2	NA	NA	TGTGCCAGCAGTTACTTACAGAACTATGGCTACACCTTC	CASSYLQNYGYTF
TRBV15	TRBJ2-2	TRBD1	NA	TGTGCCACCAGCAGAGGACAGGGGGATACCGGGGAGCTGTTTTTT	CATSRGQGDTGELFF
TRBV7-2	TRBJ1-4	TRBD1	once	TGTGCCAGCAGCTCGGGACAGGGCCATGGAACTAATGAAAAACTGTTTTTT	CASSSGQGHGTNEKLFF
TRBV7-2	TRBJ2-3	TRBD2	once	TGTGCCAGCAGCCCCCAGCGGGGGTATAGCACAGATACGCAGTATTTT	CASSPQRGYSTDTQYF
TRBV2	TRBJ2-7	NA	NA	TGTGCCAGCAGTGAACTGGGGGCACCCTCTTTCTACGAGCAGTACTTC	CASSELGAPSFYEQYF
TRBV7-8	TRBJ2-7	NA	NA	TGTGCCAGCAGCTTATCGGTGGACACCTACGAGCAGTACTTC	CASSLSVDTYEQYF
TRBV28	TRBJ1-2	NA	NA	TGTGCCAGCAGTTTTCAGGGGCGAAATGGCTACACCTTC	CASSFQGRNGYTF
TRBV19	TRBJ2-7	TRBD2	NA	TGTGCCAGTTCCCTCGGACTAGCGGGAGAAAACTCATACGAGCAGTACTTC	CASSLGLAGENSYEQYF
TRBV6-1	TRBJ2-3	NA	NA	TGTGCCAGCAGTGAAATGAGGGGGGGGGTAGATACGCAGTATTTT	CASSEMRGGVDTQYF
TRBV6-5	TRBJ2-3	NA	NA	TGTGCCAGCAGTCGGTTTGGGACTCCTTATACGCAGTATTTT	CASSRFGTPYTQYF
TRBV28	TRBJ2-2	TRBD2	NA	TGTGCCAGCAGTCCTGGGACTAGCGGGAGAAGGGGCGGGGAGCTGTTTTTT	CASSPGTSGRRGGELFF
TRBV5-1	TRBJ1-6	NA	NA	TGCGCCAGCAGCCGAGGCAGGGGAAATTCACCCCTCCACTTT	CASSRGRGNSPLHF
TRBV7-7	TRBJ2-5	TRBD1	NA	TGTGCCAGCAGCTCCGGACAGGGGATCCAAGAGACCCAGTACTTC	CASSSGQGIQETQYF
TRBV4-1	TRBJ2-1	NA	NA	TGCGCCAGCAGCCGTACCCATCTCCGACAGGAGAGCTCCTACAATGAGCAGTTCTTC	CASSRTHLRQESSYNEQFF
TRBV7-6	TRBJ2-3	NA	NA	TGTGCCAGCAGCGCGGGGATCATTACAGATGCGCAGTATTTT	CASSAGIITDAQYF
TRBV5-8	TRBJ1-4	NA	NA	TGTGCCAGCAGCTCGGGGAGCGGAGTAAGGTTAGGTGAAAAACTGTTTTTT	CASSSGSGVRLGEKLFF
TRBV15	TRBJ2-1	NA	NA	TGTGCCACCAGCAGGAATCCGGGTTCCTACAATGAGCAGTTCTTC	CATSRNPGSYNEQFF
TRBV10-2	TRBJ2-7	TRBD2	NA	TGCGCCAGCAGTATGACTAGCGGGGGGGTCAGAGGTCTCGAGCAGTACTTC	CASSMTSGGVRGLEQYF
TRBV1	TRBJ2-4	NA	NA	TGCACCAGCAGCCAAGATCGCCGCGGGGTGTACATTCAGTACTTC	CTSSQDRRGVYIQYF
TRBV11-2	TRBJ1-4	TRBD1	NA	TGTGCCAGCAGCTTCCAGGGGGCAAAGTGGAGTGAAAAACTGTTTTTT	CASSFQGAKWSEKLFF
TRBV7-8	TRBJ2-3	NA	NA	TGTGCCAGCAGCACTCGGAGGATTAGCACAGATACGCAGTATTTT	CASSTRRISTDTQYF
TRBV29-1	TRBJ2-2	TRBD2	NA	TGCAGCGTTTACTCCCCGGGACTAGCGGGGGGGAGGGGCGTCGGGGAGCTGTTTTTT	CSVYSPGLAGGRGVGELFF
TRBV29-1	TRBJ2-1	NA	NA	TGCAGCGTTGCGGGAGTAATGAACAATGAGCAGTTCTTC	CSVAGVMNNEQFF
TRBV11-2	TRBJ2-7	NA	NA	TGTGCCAGCAGCTTAGTGAGATGGGGGGTGGAGGAGCAGTACTTC	CASSLVRWGVEEQYF
TRBV10-3	TRBJ2-7	TRBD2	NA	TGTGCCATCAGACCCGGGACTAGCGGGATCTACGAGCAGTACTTC	CAIRPGTSGIYEQYF
TRBV6-6	TRBJ2-7	NA	NA	TGTGCCAGCAGTGATGGGGGCGGGTTCTCCTACGAGCAGTACTTC	CASSDGGGFSYEQYF
TRBV28	TRBJ1-1	TRBD1	NA	TGTGCCAGCAGCCGGACCGGGACAGGGGGAACTGAAGCTTTCTTT	CASSRTGTGGTEAFF
TRBV27	TRBJ2-7	NA	NA	TGTGCCAGCAGTTCCCGTCTGTACGAGCAGTACTTC	CASSSRLYEQYF
TRBV7-3	TRBJ2-6	NA	NA	TGTGCCAGCAGGGCTGGACACGTCGCCTCTGGGGCCAACGTCCTGACTTTC	CASRAGHVASGANVLTF